One and the same sample provided the 23 T cell receptor beta chains below, sequenced in a study of blood T cell repertoires in COVID-19. Repertoires were generated with immunoSEQ multiplex PCR, while TCRdb's copy carries only in-frame clones and drops some. The table lists around 20,000 clones, about 89% of them singletons. Sample: peripheral blood. These receptors were obtained from a human donor in a cohort sampled during active COVID-19.

V gene TRBV27 combines with J gene TRBJ2-7, with 7 bases fitting TRBD2. In germline, CDR1 is MNHEY, CDR2 SMNVEV (reference sequence). The CDR3 is 14 residues long. V was pared by 8 bases and J by 2 bases, with 9 bases of the junction left unmatched. CDR3 nucleotide sequence: TGTGCCAGCGGTCCGGGACTAACTCCCTACGAGCAGTACTTC. It yields the protein CASGPGLTPYEQYF.

The J gene is TRBJ1-5, the V gene TRBV6-6; D unresolved. The CDR3 has 15 residues. V gave up 5 bases and J gave up 1 base, with 12 bases separating them. Germline V gene lookup returns CDR1 MNHNY and CDR2 SVGAGI (reference sequence). Here the CDR3 DNA reads TGTGCCAGCAGTACGGGAACAGCGAGCAATCAGCCCCAGCATTTT. This encodes CASSTGTASNQPQHF.

A single count supports this clone. This chain joins TRBV30 and TRBJ2-1; 7 bases line up with TRBD1. Looked up from germline, CDR1 is GTSNPN and CDR2 is SVGIG (reference sequence). The junction had 8 bases not matched to a gene; V was cut back by 2 bases and J by 7 bases. CDR3 length: 14 residues. DNA of the CDR3: TGTGCCTGGAGTTTGGGACAGTTGGTTAATGAGCAGTTCTTC. It yields the protein CAWSLGQLVNEQFF.

V usage is TRBV6-5 and J usage is TRBJ1-4; tentative D call: TRBD1 (5 bases). V was pared by 2 bases and J by 6 bases, with 10 bases between. The CDR3 is 14 residues long. CDR1 and CDR2 from the germline V gene are MNHEY and SVGAGI. In DNA form, the CDR3 reads TGTGCCAGCAGTTACGTGGGGCAGGATGAAAAACTGTTTTTT. This translates into CASSYVGQDEKLFF.

The CDR3 DNA is TGTGCCAGCAGACGGTACGACACTGAAGCTTTCTTT. Its translation: CASRRYDTEAFF. The J gene is TRBJ1-1, the V gene TRBV6-5; D gene uncertain. CDR3 length: 12 residues. Germline values: CDR1 MNHEY, CDR2 SVGAGI. V lost 6 bases and J 3 bases, leaving 8 bases between the germline ends.

The J gene is TRBJ1-5, the V gene TRBV28; 8 bases line up with TRBD1. The CDR3 covers 16 residues. In germline, CDR1 is MDHEN, CDR2 SYDVKM. The J segment lost 6 bases and the V segment lost 4 bases, leaving 11 bases of the junction unmatched. This CDR3 is CASSSSRGLKSQPQHF. CDR3 DNA sequence: TGTGCCAGCAGTTCCTCCAGGGGGCTTAAAAGTCAGCCCCAGCATTTT.

The J gene is TRBJ1-4, the V gene TRBV9; 8 bases match TRBD1. The CDR3 runs to 14 residues. V dropped 4 bases and J dropped 5; count of bases not matched to a gene: 4. Germline CDR1 and CDR2: SGDLS and YYNGEE. DNA for the CDR3: TGTGCCAGCAGCCCAACAGGGGGGAATGAAAAACTGTTTTTT. Translating it yields CASSPTGGNEKLFF.

DNA for the CDR3: TGCGCCAGCAGTGAGTCGGGGCCAACAGCCGTTAATGAAAAACTGTTTTTT. The encoded protein is CASSESGPTAVNEKLFF. V is TRBV10-2 and J is TRBJ1-4, with a possible D match to TRBD1 (5 bases). The CDR3 runs to 17 residues. Germline CDR1 WSHSY, CDR2 SAAADI. V shed 0 bases and J shed 4 bases, with 15 bases lying between them.

The chain combines TRBV7-9 with TRBJ2-1, with D uncertain. CDR3 length: 11 amino acids. Trimming left V 5 bases short and J 9 bases short, with 8 bases between. Per germline, CDR1 SEHNR and CDR2 FQNEAQ (reference sequence). CDR3 loop: CASSPGGEQFF. CDR3 DNA: TGTGCCAGCAGCCCCGGCGGTGAGCAGTTCTTC.

V usage is TRBV7-2 and J usage is TRBJ2-2; no clear D gene. Germline V gives CDR1 SGHTA, CDR2 FQGNSA. Trimming stripped 1 base from V and 7 bases from J, with 4 bases between. The CDR3 extends over 12 amino acids. The CDR3 reads CASSLGSGELFF. The DNA for the CDR3 is TGTGCCAGCAGCTTAGGGAGCGGGGAGCTGTTTTTT. The variable domain in full, with the rest retrieved from reference TRBV7-2 and TRBJ2-2, is GAGVSQSPSNKVTEKGKDVELRCDPISGHTALYWYRQSLGQGLEFLIYFQGNSAPDKSGLPSDRFSAERTGGSVSTLTIQRTQQEDSAVYLCASSLGSGELFFGEGSRLTVL.

The rearrangement joins TRBV4-1 to TRBJ1-2; the match to TRBD1 covers 7 bases. The CDR3 extends over 16 amino acids. Trimming removed 0 bases from V and 4 bases from J; junction bases left unmatched: 8. The V gene's germline CDR1 is MGHRA and CDR2 YSYEKL. This CDR3 is CASSQDWAGGLYGYTF. CDR3 bases: TGCGCCAGCAGCCAAGATTGGGCAGGGGGGCTCTATGGCTACACCTTC.

The chain uses TRBV3-1 (or the pseudogene TRBV3-2) and TRBJ1-4, with a tentative D call TRBD1 (5 bases). The germline V and J ends were trimmed by 3 bases and 8 bases, with 22 bases remaining between them. Germline V gene data show CDR1 as LGHDT and CDR2 as YNNKEL (reference sequence). This CDR3 is built from 17 residues. The CDR3 region has the DNA TGTGCCAGCAGCCAGGGTCCCCCCAGGGCGGAAGAAGAAAAACTGTTTTTT. The encoded protein is CASSQGPPRAEEEKLFF.

J is TRBJ2-2 and V is TRBV10-3, with TRBD2 identical over 7 bases. Germline V gene lookup returns CDR1 ENHRY and CDR2 SYGVKD. V was pared by 2 bases and J by 4 bases, with 7 bases of the junction left unmatched. This CDR3 is 16 amino acids long. In DNA form, the CDR3 reads TGTGCCATCAGTGAGAAAGCGGGAAGGGGCACCGGGGAGCTGTTTTTT. It is translated as CAISEKAGRGTGELFF.

The V gene is TRBV7-6, the J gene TRBJ2-1; 10 positions match TRBD2. The CDR3 runs 17 residues. After removal of 3 bases from V and 2 bases from J, the junction contained 7 bases not matched to a gene. Germline V lookup: CDR1 SGHVS, CDR2 FNYEAQ. DNA for the CDR3: TGTGCCAGCAGCTTCGACGGGACTAGCGATACCTACAATGAGCAGTTCTTC. Its translation is CASSFDGTSDTYNEQFF.

V gene TRBV5-5 combines with J gene TRBJ1-6; D possibly corresponds to TRBD1 (5 bases). There are 17 residues in the CDR3. The germline CDR1 and CDR2 sequences are SGHKS and YYEKEE (reference sequence). V was clipped by 0 bases and J by 9 bases, with 19 bases between them. CDR3 residues: CASSLVVREVPGSPLHF. The DNA for the CDR3 is TGTGCCAGCAGCTTGGTGGTCAGGGAAGTCCCAGGTTCACCCCTCCACTTT.

V gene TRBV2 combines with J gene TRBJ2-7, with a tentative D call TRBD1 (5 bases). This CDR3 has 11 residues. CDR1 and CDR2 from the germline V gene are SNHLY and FYNNEI. V lost 7 bases and J lost 6, with 10 bases in between. In nucleotides, the CDR3 is TGTGCCAGCACGGAAGGGGTCGAGCAGTACTTC. Amino acid sequence: CASTEGVEQYF.

This clone was counted once. This rearrangement joins TRBV19 to TRBJ1-3; D might be TRBD1 (5 bases). This CDR3 has 15 amino acids. Germline CDR1 is LNHDA and CDR2 is SQIVND (reference sequence). V dropped 3 bases and J dropped 4 bases, with 13 bases sitting between them. The CDR3 loop is CASSIEGAKGNTIYF. The CDR3 coding sequence is TGTGCCAGTAGTATTGAAGGGGCGAAGGGAAACACCATATATTTT.

This clone was seen a handful of times. This chain joins TRBV7-9 and TRBJ2-7, with 7 bases fitting TRBD1. Germline V gives CDR1 SEHNR, CDR2 FQNEAQ (reference sequence). V trimming: 8 bases; J trimming: 4 bases; junction bases outside the gene matches: 2. The length of the CDR3 is 11 residues. The CDR3 loop reads CASGQVYEQYF. The CDR3 DNA is TGTGCCAGCGGACAGGTGTACGAGCAGTACTTC.

The J gene is TRBJ2-7, the V gene TRBV6-6, with TRBD2 matching over 12 bases. Germline V gives CDR1 MNHNY, CDR2 SVGAGI (reference sequence). The CDR3 consists of 17 residues. The junction had 10 bases not matched to a gene; V was cut back by 5 bases and J by 2 bases. Here the CDR3 reads CASSPSPLAGGPYEQYF. CDR3 nucleotide sequence: TGTGCCAGCAGTCCTTCCCCCCTAGCGGGAGGGCCCTACGAGCAGTACTTC.

The CDR3 region has the DNA TGTGCCAGTAGTATACACAGGGGCTCCTACAATGAGCAGTTCTTC. This codes for CASSIHRGSYNEQFF. The chain has TRBV19 and TRBJ2-1; 7 positions match TRBD1. This CDR3 has 15 amino acids. Unmatched junction bases numbered 1, after V lost 2 bases and J lost 0 bases. Germline V lookup: CDR1 LNHDA, CDR2 SQIVND (reference sequence).

V is TRBV19 and J is TRBJ1-1, with D possibly matching TRBD1 (6 bases). The CDR3 totals 15 residues. V shed 8 bases and J shed 1 base, with 17 bases lying between them. The V gene's germline CDR1 is LNHDA and CDR2 SQIVND (reference sequence). The CDR3 protein is CASRWSEGGNTEAFF. In DNA, the CDR3 is TGTGCCAGTCGTTGGAGTGAAGGGGGGAACACTGAAGCTTTCTTT. Variable domain in full (rest from reference TRBV19 and TRBJ1-1): DGGITQSPKYLFRKEGQNVTLSCEQNLNHDAMYWYRQDPGQGLRLIYYSQIVNDFQKGDIAEGYSVSREKKESFPLTVTSAQKNPTAFYLCASRWSEGGNTEAFFGQGTRLTVV.

The chain links TRBV4-1 to TRBJ2-1, with 7 bases that match TRBD2. This CDR3 is 16 amino acids long. V dropped 0 bases and J dropped 9; count of bases not matched to a gene: 11. Germline assignment: CDR1 MGHRA and CDR2 YSYEKL. This chain's CDR3 is CASSQDRGGRVGEQFF. The CDR3 DNA follows: TGCGCCAGCAGCCAAGATCGTGGCGGGAGAGTCGGTGAGCAGTTCTTC.

CDR3 DNA sequence: TGTGCCAGCAGCCGGGACACCCTCCAAGAGACCCAGTACTTC. It is translated as CASSRDTLQETQYF. The chain is built from TRBV3-1 (or the pseudogene TRBV3-2) and TRBJ2-5; D perhaps matches TRBD1 (6 bases). This CDR3 is 14 amino acids long. Germline assignment: CDR1 LGHDT and CDR2 YNNKEL (reference sequence). Deletions cut 4 bases from V and 1 base from J, with 10 bases between.